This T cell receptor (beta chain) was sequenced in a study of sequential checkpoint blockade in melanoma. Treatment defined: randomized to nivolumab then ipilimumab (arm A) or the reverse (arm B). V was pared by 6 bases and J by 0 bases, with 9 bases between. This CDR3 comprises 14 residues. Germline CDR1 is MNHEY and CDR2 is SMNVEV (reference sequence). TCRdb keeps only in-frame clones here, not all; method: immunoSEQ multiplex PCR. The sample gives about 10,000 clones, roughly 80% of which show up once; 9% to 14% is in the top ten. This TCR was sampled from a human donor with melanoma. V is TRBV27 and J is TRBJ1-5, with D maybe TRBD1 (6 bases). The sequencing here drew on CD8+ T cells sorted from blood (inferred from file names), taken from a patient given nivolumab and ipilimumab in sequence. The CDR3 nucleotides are TGTGCCAGCAGCGACAGGAATAGCAATCAGCCCCAGCATTTT. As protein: CASSDRNSNQPQHF.